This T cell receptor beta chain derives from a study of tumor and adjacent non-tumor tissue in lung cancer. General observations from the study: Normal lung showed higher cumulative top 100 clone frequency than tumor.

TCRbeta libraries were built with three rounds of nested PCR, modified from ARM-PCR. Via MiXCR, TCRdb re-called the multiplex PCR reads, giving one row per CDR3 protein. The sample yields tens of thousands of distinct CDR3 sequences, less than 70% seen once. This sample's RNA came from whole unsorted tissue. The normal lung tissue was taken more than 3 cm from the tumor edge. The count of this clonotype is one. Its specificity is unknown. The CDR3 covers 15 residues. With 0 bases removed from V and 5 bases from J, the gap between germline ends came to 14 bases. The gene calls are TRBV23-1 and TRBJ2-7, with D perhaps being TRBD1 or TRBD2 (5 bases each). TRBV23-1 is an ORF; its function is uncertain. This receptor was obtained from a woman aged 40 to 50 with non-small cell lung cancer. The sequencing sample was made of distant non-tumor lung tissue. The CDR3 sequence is CASSQSRGADDEQYF. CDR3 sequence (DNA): TGCGCCAGCAGTCAATCGAGGGGCGCTGACGACGAGCAGTACTTC.